Presented here are 31 T cell receptor beta chains from one specimen sequenced in a study of T cells in localized non-small cell lung cancer. TCRdb's table, derived via immunoSEQ multiplex PCR, lists solely in-frame clones and lacks some. The sample yields 31,000 or so clones, about 88% seen once. The source was peripheral blood, collected before any cancer treatment. All receptors come from a woman aged 35-70 years with stage I lung adenocarcinoma.

The chain combines TRBV5-1 with TRBJ1-1; D is unresolved. Trimming left V 0 bases short and J 6 bases short, with 3 bases between. Germline CDR1 reads SGHRS; CDR2 reads YFSETQ. This CDR3 is 11 amino acids long. CDR3 DNA: TGCGCCAGCAGCTTGGACGCTGAAGCTTTCTTT. Protein sequence: CASSLDAEAFF.

The chain employs TRBV10-2 and TRBJ1-2; no reliable D call. CDR3 length equals 14 residues. Trimming removed 0 bases from V and 2 bases from J, with 7 bases in between. The germline gives CDR1 WSHSY, CDR2 SAAADI. The DNA of the CDR3 is TGCGCCAGCAGTGAGTCGGCTGGGAACTATGGCTACACCTTC. This encodes CASSESAGNYGYTF.

The J gene is TRBJ1-6, the V gene TRBV2, with TRBD1 identical over 10 bases. The length of the CDR3 is 15 residues. After removal of 7 bases from V and 10 bases from J, the junction contained 10 bases not matched to a gene. Per germline, CDR1 SNHLY and CDR2 FYNNEI. CDR3 amino acids: CASKGGGTGVSPLHF. The CDR3 nucleotides are TGTGCCAGCAAGGGAGGGGGGACAGGGGTCTCACCCCTCCACTTT.

This sequence joins TRBV18 and TRBJ1-2, with D possibly matching TRBD1 (5 bases). There are 12 residues in the CDR3. Per germline, CDR1 KGHSH and CDR2 LQKENI. Trimming shortened V by 6 bases and J by 8 bases, and 13 bases separated the two germline ends. The CDR3 loop reads CASSHRNGGYTF. Here the CDR3 DNA reads TGTGCCAGCTCGCACAGGAATGGCGGCTACACCTTC. The full variable domain, completed using reference TRBV18 and TRBJ1-2, is NAGVMQNPRHLVRRRGQEARLRCSPMKGHSHVYWYRQLPEEGLKFMVYLQKENIIDESGMPKERFSAEFPKEGPSILRIQQVVRGDSAAYFCASSHRNGGYTFGSGTRLTVV.

The chain is built from TRBV4-2 and TRBJ1-2; a weak D match, TRBD1 (6 bases). Per germline, CDR1 LGHNA and CDR2 YNFKEQ. CDR3 length: 14 amino acids. The V and J ends lost 0 bases and 7 bases respectively, with 12 bases between them. The CDR3 reads CASSQERGGFGYTF. CDR3 sequence (DNA): TGTGCCAGCAGCCAAGAACGAGGGGGGTTTGGCTACACCTTC.

V gene TRBV29-1 combines with J gene TRBJ2-3, with 12 bases identical to TRBD2. CDR1 SQVTM and CDR2 ANQGSEA come from the germline V gene. J gave up 5 bases and V 8 bases, and 11 bases lay outside the gene matches. CDR3 length: 15 residues. The CDR3 loop is CSTRTGTSGLDTQYF. DNA of the CDR3: TGCAGCACCCGTACCGGGACTAGCGGGTTAGATACGCAGTATTTT.

As concerns this clone: The same CDR3 is also encoded by other DNA sequences in this sample. The genes are TRBV5-1 and TRBJ2-3, with TRBD2 matching 7 bases. The CDR3 runs 15 residues. Unmatched junction bases numbered 2, after V lost 1 base and J lost 0 bases. Germline CDR1 and CDR2: SGHRS and YFSETQ. The CDR3 DNA sequence: TGCGCCAGCAGCTTGATGGGGGGGAGCACAGATACGCAGTATTTT. Its protein product is CASSLMGGSTDTQYF.

The rearrangement uses TRBV4-3 and TRBJ2-2; TRBD1 aligns across 9 bases. J gave up 7 bases and V 3 bases, and 12 bases lay outside the gene matches. Germline CDR1 and CDR2: LGHNA and YSLEER. This CDR3 is built from 17 residues. The CDR3 DNA is TGCGCCAGCAGCCAGGGGGGACAGGGATTATTCATCGGGGAGCTGTTTTTT. Amino acid sequence: CASSQGGQGLFIGELFF.

Here the CDR3 reads CASRVKGSELSGELFF. CDR3 sequence (DNA): TGTGCCAGCAGGGTAAAAGGGAGCGAACTTTCCGGGGAGCTGTTTTTT. This chain uses TRBV28 with TRBJ2-2; D perhaps matches TRBD2 (5 bases). This CDR3 has 16 residues. Germline CDR1 is MDHEN and CDR2 is SYDVKM. V lost 6 bases and J 6 bases, leaving 20 bases between the germline ends.

The V call is TRBV4-1, the J call TRBJ2-7; D is unresolved. The CDR3 sequence is 15 residues long. CDR1 MGHRA and CDR2 YSYEKL come from the germline V gene. The V and J ends lost 0 bases and 2 bases respectively, with 11 bases between them. The CDR3 nucleotides are TGCGCCAGCAGCCAAGAGGCAGTCACCGCCTACGAGCAGTACTTC. Translated: CASSQEAVTAYEQYF.

A remark on this clone: An end of the junction does not agree with germline; a read error may underlie this. J is TRBJ2-7 and V is TRBV5-1; 9 bases are shared with TRBD1. In germline, CDR1 is SGHRS, CDR2 YFSETQ. The CDR3 spans 11 residues. DNA of the CDR3: TGCGCCAGCAGCTTGAACCGGGACAGGGTTTTC. Translation gives CASSLNRDRVF.

The chain combines TRBV10-1 with TRBJ1-1, with D maybe TRBD1 (5 bases). Trimming took off 6 bases at V and 4 bases at J, with 9 bases between the two ends. Germline V gene sequence: CDR1 WNHNN, CDR2 SYGVQD (reference sequence). This CDR3 has 12 residues. CDR3 in DNA: TGCGCCAGCAGCGAGGGGCCCACTGAAGCTTTCTTT. Translation: CASSEGPTEAFF.

The chain combines TRBV6-5 with TRBJ1-2; 9 bases fit TRBD1. J gave up 7 bases and V 4 bases, and 4 bases lay outside the gene matches. CDR1 is MNHEY, CDR2 SVGAGI, per germline. The CDR3 consists of 13 residues. The CDR3 DNA reads TGTGCCAGCAGTTCTATGGACAGGGGTGGCTACACCTTC. It is translated as CASSSMDRGGYTF.

The chain couples TRBV28 to TRBJ2-5, with D perhaps matching TRBD2 (5 bases). V was clipped by 6 bases and J by 7 bases, with 18 bases between them. The CDR3 sequence is 14 residues long. Germline V CDR1 and CDR2: MDHEN, SYDVKM. This CDR3 is CASSIVARGGTQYF. The CDR3 nucleotides read TGTGCCAGCAGCATCGTGGCGCGTGGAGGGACCCAGTACTTC.

This clone is a singleton in its sample. The gene calls are TRBV7-2 and TRBJ1-5; tentative D call: TRBD1 (6 bases). V was shortened by 4 bases and J by 2 bases, with 9 bases between the two germline ends. Germline-derived CDR1 and CDR2 are SGHTA and FQGNSA. The CDR3 is 14 amino acids. CDR3 DNA sequence: TGTGCCAGCAGCTACCCAGGGGGCAATCAGCCCCAGCATTTT. It translates to CASSYPGGNQPQHF.

The chain is built from TRBV27 and TRBJ1-2; 7 bases agree with TRBD1. Germline CDR1 reads MNHEY; CDR2 reads SMNVEV (reference sequence). The CDR3 totals 15 residues. V gave up 4 bases and J gave up 2 bases; unmatched junction bases: 7. CDR3 residues: CASSSWTGTNYGYTF. In DNA form, the CDR3 reads TGTGCCAGCAGTTCATGGACAGGAACCAACTATGGCTACACCTTC.

The gene calls are TRBV19 and TRBJ2-3, with TRBD1 identical over 8 bases. Trimming cost V 7 bases and J 1 base; bases outside gene matches: 1. Germline-derived CDR1 and CDR2 are LNHDA and SQIVND (reference sequence). The CDR3 consists of 13 residues. This CDR3 reads CASKGQGTDTQYF. Here the CDR3 DNA reads TGTGCCAGTAAGGGACAGGGCACAGATACGCAGTATTTT.

The chain recombines TRBV29-1 with TRBJ1-2; TRBD1 aligns across 11 bases. Germline V gene sequence: CDR1 SQVTM, CDR2 ANQGSEA. CDR3 size: 13 residues. With 5 bases clipped from V and 8 bases from J, the junction kept 7 bases outside the gene matches. The CDR3 DNA reads as TGCAGCGTTCCGGACAGGGGGCTGGGAGGCTACACCTTC. Protein sequence: CSVPDRGLGGYTF.

This chain connects TRBV27 to TRBJ2-2, with 8 positions matching TRBD1. The CDR3 is 16 residues long. The trim removed 3 bases at V and 5 bases at J, leaving 8 bases unmatched. Germline assignment: CDR1 MNHEY and CDR2 SMNVEV (reference sequence). Here the CDR3 reads CASSFFTQGATGELFF. In DNA form, the CDR3 reads TGTGCCAGCAGTTTCTTTACGCAGGGGGCTACCGGGGAGCTGTTTTTT.

The genes are TRBV28 and TRBJ2-7; D is uncertain. V lost 4 bases and J lost 2, with 6 bases in between. CDR1 and CDR2 (germline): MDHEN, SYDVKM. This CDR3 contains 12 residues. In DNA, the CDR3 is TGTGCCAGCAGTTGGGGTACCTACGAGCAGTACTTC. It codes for CASSWGTYEQYF. Full variable domain (rest looked up from reference TRBV28 and TRBJ2-7): DVKVTQSSRYLVKRTGEKVFLECVQDMDHENMFWYRQDPGLGLRLIYFSYDVKMKEKGDIPEGYSVSREKKERFSLILESASTNQTSMYLCASSWGTYEQYFGPGTRLTVT.

The chain employs TRBV7-9 and TRBJ2-1; 11 nucleotides align to TRBD2. Trimming at V came to 5 bases and at J to 4 bases, leaving 7 bases not matched to a gene. This CDR3 spans 16 amino acids. CDR1 and CDR2 (germline): SEHNR, FQNEAQ (reference sequence). CDR3 protein: CASSPRLAGTYNEQFF. The CDR3 bases are TGTGCCAGCAGCCCTAGACTAGCGGGGACTTACAATGAGCAGTTCTTC.

This clone has only one observation. The chain combines TRBV9 with TRBJ2-7; 10 bases align to TRBD2. Germline loops: CDR1 SGDLS, CDR2 YYNGEE. After removal of 4 bases from V and 1 base from J, the junction contained 8 bases not matched to a gene. CDR3 length: 16 residues. The DNA of the CDR3 is TGTGCCAGCAGCTTATCCGGACTAGCGGATTCCTACGAGCAGTACTTC. Its translation: CASSLSGLADSYEQYF.

V and J are TRBV6-5 and TRBJ1-6; no clear D gene. The germline V and J ends were trimmed by 2 bases and 10 bases, with 12 bases remaining between them. There are 14 residues in the CDR3. The germline V gene has CDR1 MNHEY and CDR2 SVGAGI. The CDR3 coding sequence is TGTGCCAGCAGTTACCCGGGCCCCCGCTCACCCCTCCACTTT. Its translation: CASSYPGPRSPLHF.

The rearrangement uses TRBV19 and TRBJ2-7; 11 positions agree with TRBD1. CDR1 is LNHDA and CDR2 is SQIVND in the germline V gene (reference sequence). This CDR3 region has 15 residues. J lost 2 bases, V lost 6 bases, and 6 bases had no gene match. The CDR3 sequence is CASSLGTGGTYEQYF. The CDR3 nucleotides read TGTGCCAGTAGCCTGGGGACAGGGGGAACCTACGAGCAGTACTTC.

The chain joins TRBV29-1 to TRBJ2-1; D may be TRBD1 (5 bases). The CDR3 spans 14 residues. The V gene lost 8 bases and the J gene lost 2 bases, with 16 bases spanning the gap. Germline assignment: CDR1 SQVTM and CDR2 ANQGSEA. The CDR3 sequence is CSSSLQTAYNEQFF. DNA of the CDR3: TGCAGCTCGAGTCTCCAGACAGCCTACAATGAGCAGTTCTTC.

J is TRBJ2-7 and V is TRBV11-2, with TRBD2 matching 7 bases. This CDR3 contains 14 residues. Trimming cost V 3 bases and J 0 bases; bases outside gene matches: 2. Looked up from germline, CDR1 is SGHAT and CDR2 is FQNNGV. CDR3 region: CASSLGGYSYEQYF. The CDR3, as DNA: TGTGCCAGCAGCTTGGGGGGGTACTCCTACGAGCAGTACTTC.

The CDR3 nucleotides are TGCGCCAGCAGTGTCGAGGGACAGGCCCCCTACGAGCAGTACTTC. Protein product: CASSVEGQAPYEQYF. The chain employs TRBV10-2 and TRBJ2-7; 8 bases align to TRBD1. Per germline, CDR1 WSHSY and CDR2 SAAADI. This CDR3 has 15 amino acids. Germline trimming cut 4 bases from V and 2 bases from J; bases unmatched to any gene: 7.

V is TRBV10-3 and J is TRBJ1-1, with 7 positions matching TRBD1. J lost 5 bases, V lost 2 bases, and 5 bases had no gene match. In germline, CDR1 is ENHRY, CDR2 SYGVKD. The CDR3 totals 14 residues. The CDR3 is CAISEDREGTEAFF. The DNA for the CDR3 is TGTGCCATCAGTGAGGACAGGGAGGGTACTGAAGCTTTCTTT.

The gene calls are TRBV27 and TRBJ1-3, with D possibly matching TRBD1 (6 bases). The CDR3 length is 16 residues. The V gene lost 0 bases and the J gene lost 7 bases, with 16 bases spanning the gap. CDR1 and CDR2 from the germline V gene are MNHEY and SMNVEV (reference sequence). The chain's CDR3 is CASSLSLGHSWNTIYF. CDR3 bases: TGTGCCAGCAGTTTATCGCTGGGACACTCCTGGAACACCATATATTTT.

The rearrangement joins TRBV14 to TRBJ2-5; either TRBD1 or TRBD2 may supply D (5 bases each). The CDR3 contains 15 residues. CDR1 SGHDN and CDR2 FVKESK come from the germline V gene. The germline V and J ends were trimmed by 5 bases and 3 bases, with 16 bases remaining between them. Here the CDR3 DNA reads TGTGCCAGCAGCGCTGTTTATGGGGGAAAAGAGACCCAGTACTTC. The encoded protein is CASSAVYGGKETQYF.

The V gene is TRBV5-6, the J gene TRBJ2-5; D not certain. Germline V CDR1 and CDR2: SGHDT, YYEEEE. Trimming took 0 bases from V and 5 from J, leaving 14 bases between them. The CDR3 has 15 amino acids. CDR3 sequence: CASSLAGPLQETQYF. CDR3 DNA sequence: TGTGCCAGCAGCTTGGCTGGCCCCTTGCAGGAGACCCAGTACTTC.